This TCR beta chain was documented in a study of brain T cells in children with intractable seizures (dated by TCRdb to the early 2020s). About the study as a whole: Resected brain tissue from about 50 pediatric epilepsy surgery cases was first screened for immune gene transcripts using a NanoString immunology panel. Among the approximately 12 selected surgery cases, pre-surgery blood was additionally sequenced for eight, leaving four cases with brain tissue only.

Broader findings and caveats from the paper: Because sequencing depth differed between pre- and post-surgery blood, the absence of clones from the pre-surgery sample may reflect undersampling. Viral specificity was inferred only from CDR3 sequence similarity, and patients' HCMV serostatus was unknown.

TCR beta chain sequences were generated from genomic DNA using the immunoSEQ assay. Turning to the authors' computational methods: CDR3 sequences that did not begin with the conserved framework cysteine at position 104 were removed manually. To get clonality, the normalized Shannon's Diversity Index was subtracted from one, giving values from 0 (maximal diversity) to 1 (oligoclonal). Differences in the frequency of the same CDR3 between samples, such as brain versus blood, were assessed with chi-squared comparison-of-proportions tests. Public clonotypes were found by searching immuneACCESS, and the VDJdb browser was used to assess similarity to known antiviral clonotypes. TCRdb re-hosts the immuneACCESS table, in-frame sequences only. Its copies lack some clones; in the studies checked, an unresolved V gene accounts for under half of them, and the cause for the rest is not known. Clonal size and the V and J genes are those of that table, whereas D and trimming came from the DNA. The sample profile shows around 80,000 clones; 90% to 95% of them were found once. The ten largest clones add up to less than 30% of the sample.

The CDR3 goes from the cysteine to the phenylalanine over 14 residues. Only CDR3 DNA is held: 42 bases, read in frame from base 1. Sequences LNHDA (CDR1) and SQIVND (CDR2) are obtained from the germline V gene (reference sequence). V loses 10 bases of germline sequence and J loses 7 bases, and the interval between the two ends is 17 bases. What the time point label conveys for this sample: resected brain tissue, or blood drawn just prior to surgery. The surgery cases that showed the highest brain T cell transcript signatures were chosen for TCR beta chain sequencing of brain tissue, and of blood when it was available. Before surgery, patients had received at least one anti-epileptic drug. TCR-sequenced patients were children with drug-resistant epilepsy due to tuberous sclerosis complex, focal cortical dysplasia, Rasmussen encephalitis or hemimegalencephaly. Blood samples were collected immediately before the epilepsy surgery. Bulk genomic DNA was extracted from unsorted brain tissue and whole blood with the Monarch genomic DNA purification kit.

As regards this clone: This receptor's antigen is unknown. No much larger clone exists at a distance of one base, and base qualities are not known.

The receptor comes from a girl aged 2-10 years with Rasmussen encephalitis and intractable seizures. The sequenced sample was peripheral blood, obtained at surgery. Recombination connected TRBV19 to TRBJ1-6; D gene: possibly TRBD1, on 5 matching bases. CDR3 reads: CATRAEGRNSPLHF. The base sequence is TGTGCCACCCGCGCCGAGGGACGAAATTCACCCCTCCACTTT.